A selection of T cell receptor beta chains follows, all from one sample in a study of blood T cell repertoires in COVID-19. Clones were read by immunoSEQ multiplex PCR, and TCRdb kept only the in-frame ones, dropping some. The table has 65,000 to 80,000 clones, 80% to 85% seen once. Sequencing input: peripheral blood. The receptors derive from a human donor in a cohort sampled during active COVID-19. Both conserved end residues are part of each CDR3. D genes are given only for firm matches. Where a row states a size, it is once, few, many or the class of an expanded clone; other rows omit it.

J: TRBJ2-5; D: .; size: few; V: TRBV9; DNA: TGTGCCAGCAGCGGAGTCGGGACCCAGTACTTC; CDR3: CASSGVGTQYF
J: TRBJ2-1; D: TRBD2; size: .; V: TRBV24-1; DNA: TGTGCCACCAGTGATACCCGGCGGGGGGGAGTTGCAGGGGATGAGCAGTTCTTC; CDR3: CATSDTRRGGVAGDEQFF
J: TRBJ1-2; D: .; size: once; V: TRBV6-6; DNA: TGTGCCAGCAGCGGGGGGAGCCTCGGTGGCTACACCTTC; CDR3: CASSGGSLGGYTF
J: TRBJ1-1; D: TRBD1; size: .; V: TRBV6-5; DNA: TGTGCCAGCAGTTACCGGGCAGGGGGATACACTGAAGCTTTCTTT; CDR3: CASSYRAGGYTEAFF
J: TRBJ2-3; D: TRBD2; size: .; V: TRBV27; DNA: TGTGCCAGCAGTTTAGCGTCTAGCGGGGGAGATACGCAGTATTTT; CDR3: CASSLASSGGDTQYF
J: TRBJ1-4; D: TRBD1; size: .; V: TRBV6-5; DNA: TGTGCCAGCAGGACAGGGGGGAGTGAAAAACTGTTTTTT; CDR3: CASRTGGSEKLFF
J: TRBJ1-2; D: .; size: .; V: TRBV6-5; DNA: TGTGCCAGCTGTCCGACTCAGGGCACCCGCTATGGCTACACCTTC; CDR3: CASCPTQGTRYGYTF
J: TRBJ1-2; D: TRBD1; size: .; V: TRBV25-1; DNA: TGTGCCAGCAGTGGTGTTACAGGGGTTAACTATGGCTACACCTTC; CDR3: CASSGVTGVNYGYTF
J: TRBJ2-2; D: .; size: few; V: TRBV5-4; DNA: TGTGCCAGCAGCTTACCGGGACACCGGGACACCGGGGAGCTGTTTTTT; CDR3: CASSLPGHRDTGELFF
J: TRBJ2-1; D: .; size: .; V: TRBV19; DNA: TGTGCCAGTAGCCGCGGGGAATCCTACAATGAGCAGTTCTTC; CDR3: CASSRGESYNEQFF
J: TRBJ2-7; D: TRBD2; size: .; V: TRBV14; DNA: TGTGCCAGCAGCCAATCAGCGGGGGCCTCCTACGAGCAGTACTTC; CDR3: CASSQSAGASYEQYF
J: TRBJ2-1; D: TRBD2; size: .; V: TRBV30; DNA: TGTGCCTGGACCATGGGGACTAGCGGGGGGCGGAATGAGCAGTTCTTC; CDR3: CAWTMGTSGGRNEQFF
J: TRBJ1-2; D: .; size: .; V: TRBV12-3/TRBV12-4; DNA: TGTGCCAGCAGCCGGGGAGGTTCGGGCGGCTACACCTTC; CDR3: CASSRGGSGGYTF
J: TRBJ1-2; D: .; size: .; V: TRBV7-9; DNA: TGTGCCAGCAGTCAAGCCGGGGGGCGTAGCTATGGCTACACCTTC; CDR3: CASSQAGGRSYGYTF
J: TRBJ2-7; D: TRBD1; size: few; V: TRBV18; DNA: TGTGCCAGCTCACCAAAATTAGTGACAGGGATGTCCTACGAGCAGTACTTC; CDR3: CASSPKLVTGMSYEQYF
J: TRBJ1-1; D: TRBD1; size: once; V: TRBV5-1; DNA: TGCGCCAGCAGCTTGATCCCGGACAGGGCGGACACTGAAGCTTTCTTT; CDR3: CASSLIPDRADTEAFF
J: TRBJ2-7; D: .; size: .; V: TRBV12-3/TRBV12-4; DNA: TGTGCCAGCAGTGGGGGGGCTGGGTACGAGCAGTACTTC; CDR3: CASSGGAGYEQYF
J: TRBJ2-3; D: TRBD2; size: .; V: TRBV5-4; DNA: TGTGCCAGCAGCTCCAGGGAGGGGACAGATACGCAGTATTTT; CDR3: CASSSREGTDTQYF
J: TRBJ2-3; D: TRBD2; size: .; V: TRBV30; DNA: TGTGCCTGGAATGGCGGGGGGGCAGATACGCAGTATTTT; CDR3: CAWNGGGADTQYF
J: TRBJ1-2; D: .; size: once; V: TRBV25-1; DNA: TGTGCCAGCAGTGAATCTGAGCGTGGCTACACCTTC; CDR3: CASSESERGYTF
J: TRBJ1-2; D: .; size: .; V: TRBV2; DNA: TGTGCCAGCAGTGAGGAGAGGTATGGCTACACCTTC; CDR3: CASSEERYGYTF
J: TRBJ2-1; D: TRBD1; size: .; V: TRBV4-1; DNA: TGCGCCAGCAGCCCGGGGACAGGCCGAGACTACAATGAGCAGTTCTTC; CDR3: CASSPGTGRDYNEQFF
J: TRBJ2-2; D: .; size: once; V: TRBV5-8; DNA: TGTGCCAGCTCGCATTTGGAGGGGAACACCGGGGAGCTGTTTTTT; CDR3: CASSHLEGNTGELFF
J: TRBJ1-3; D: .; size: .; V: TRBV5-6; DNA: TGTGCCAGCAGCTGGCCAGGGGATGGAAACACCATATATTTT; CDR3: CASSWPGDGNTIYF
J: TRBJ1-5; D: .; size: .; V: TRBV6-2/TRBV6-3; DNA: TGTGCCAGCAGTTCGGGGTTGAGGAATCAGCCCCAGCATTTT; CDR3: CASSSGLRNQPQHF
J: TRBJ2-7; D: .; size: few; V: TRBV6-5; DNA: TGTGCCAGCAGTTACACTTCGGACTCTTCCTACGAGCAGTACTTC; CDR3: CASSYTSDSSYEQYF
J: TRBJ1-5; D: .; size: .; V: TRBV6-5; DNA: TGTGCCAGCAGTCCAGGGTTGTTGGGCAATCAGCCCCAGCATTTT; CDR3: CASSPGLLGNQPQHF
J: TRBJ2-7; D: .; size: few; V: TRBV9; DNA: TGTGCCAGCAGCCCATCCCACTTGGCCTACGAGCAGTACTTC; CDR3: CASSPSHLAYEQYF
J: TRBJ2-7; D: TRBD1; size: .; V: TRBV15; DNA: TGTGCCACCAGCAGAGTACGGGGACAGGGGCGGTACGAGCAGTACTTC; CDR3: CATSRVRGQGRYEQYF
J: TRBJ1-1; D: .; size: .; V: TRBV5-1; DNA: TGCGCCAGCAGCTTAATCCCGGACACTGAAGCTTTCTTT; CDR3: CASSLIPDTEAFF
J: TRBJ1-4; D: TRBD1; size: .; V: TRBV27; DNA: TGTGCCAGCAGTTTATTCCGACAGGGAACTAATGAAAAACTGTTTTTT; CDR3: CASSLFRQGTNEKLFF
J: TRBJ2-3; D: TRBD2; size: few; V: TRBV7-9; DNA: TGTGCCGCCGCGCGACAGATGCTAGCGGGGGGTTCCACAGATACGCAGTATTTT; CDR3: CAAARQMLAGGSTDTQYF
J: TRBJ2-5; D: .; size: .; V: TRBV14; DNA: TGTGCCAGCAGCCAAGCCAGCGGGCGAGGGGAGACCCAGTACTTC; CDR3: CASSQASGRGETQYF
J: TRBJ2-3; D: TRBD1; size: .; V: TRBV5-6; DNA: TGTGCCAGCAGCTTCGCAGGGGGTGCAGATACGCAGTATTTT; CDR3: CASSFAGGADTQYF
J: TRBJ2-7; D: TRBD1; size: .; V: TRBV3-1/TRBV3-2; DNA: TGTGCCAGCAGCCTCGGGACAGGGGGAAGCGAGCAGTACTTC; CDR3: CASSLGTGGSEQYF
J: TRBJ2-1; D: .; size: .; V: TRBV6-5; DNA: TGTGCCAGCAGTCCGCAGCTTCGGGCCTACAATGAGCAGTTCTTC; CDR3: CASSPQLRAYNEQFF
J: TRBJ2-1; D: TRBD2; size: .; V: TRBV5-1; DNA: TGCGCCAGCACCCCTTCAAGCGGGAGACACAATGAGCAGTTCTTC; CDR3: CASTPSSGRHNEQFF
J: TRBJ1-6; D: .; size: .; V: TRBV2; DNA: TGTGCCAGCAGGGCAGGGGTCGATAATTCACCCCTCCACTTT; CDR3: CASRAGVDNSPLHF
J: TRBJ2-5; D: .; size: .; V: TRBV10-1; DNA: TGCGCCAGCAGTCAAACAGACCAAGAGACCCAGTACTTC; CDR3: CASSQTDQETQYF
J: TRBJ2-5; D: TRBD2; size: once; V: TRBV11-3; DNA: TGTGCCAGCAGCTTAGATGGAGGAGCGGGGGGACAAGAGACCCAGTACTTC; CDR3: CASSLDGGAGGQETQYF
J: TRBJ2-2; D: .; size: .; V: TRBV7-3; DNA: TGTGCCAGCAGCTCATCACCGGGACTCTCAATCCGAACGGGGGAGCTGTTTTTT; CDR3: CASSSSPGLSIRTGELFF
J: TRBJ2-3; D: .; size: .; V: TRBV6-6; DNA: TGTGCCAGCAGCCGGGGGGCAGGGTCGTCAAATACGCAGTATTTT; CDR3: CASSRGAGSSNTQYF
J: TRBJ1-4; D: TRBD1; size: .; V: TRBV6-5; DNA: TGTGCCAGCAGCCGGGACAGGGAGGTTGAAAAACTGTTTTTT; CDR3: CASSRDREVEKLFF
J: TRBJ2-5; D: .; size: .; V: TRBV9; DNA: TGTGCCAGCAGCCTCCCCTCCGGCGGGGGCCCGCAAGAGACCCAGTACTTC; CDR3: CASSLPSGGGPQETQYF
J: TRBJ1-2; D: .; size: once; V: TRBV30; DNA: TGTGCCTGGAGTGTACGGGGTGCAGAACTAGGATACACTAACTATGGCTACACCTTC; CDR3: CAWSVRGAELGYTNYGYTF
J: TRBJ1-2; D: .; size: .; V: TRBV3-1/TRBV3-2; DNA: TGTGCCAGCAGTCCAGGGCCTTCGGGCTACACCTTC; CDR3: CASSPGPSGYTF
J: TRBJ2-7; D: TRBD1; size: .; V: TRBV13; DNA: TGTGCCAGCAGCGTTGGGACAGTCTACGAGCAGTACTTC; CDR3: CASSVGTVYEQYF
J: TRBJ1-1; D: .; size: .; V: TRBV15; DNA: TGTGCCACCAGTATCCAGATGAACACTGAAGCTTTCTTT; CDR3: CATSIQMNTEAFF
J: TRBJ2-3; D: .; size: .; V: TRBV10-3; DNA: TGTGCCATCAGTGGGGAGAGGCGATCCACAGATACGCAGTATTTT; CDR3: CAISGERRSTDTQYF
J: TRBJ2-5; D: TRBD1; size: once; V: TRBV7-8; DNA: TGTGCCAGCAGCTTAGCCAGACAGGGGCGGGCCTTGGAGTACTTC; CDR3: CASSLARQGRALEYF
J: TRBJ2-3; D: .; size: few; V: TRBV7-9; DNA: TGTGCCAGCAGCCCCGGGACTCTACAATATACGCAGTATTTT; CDR3: CASSPGTLQYTQYF
J: TRBJ2-1; D: TRBD1; size: .; V: TRBV5-4; DNA: TGTGCCAGCGCATGGGACAGGAACAATGAGCAGTTCTTC; CDR3: CASAWDRNNEQFF
J: TRBJ2-1; D: .; size: .; V: TRBV2; DNA: TGTGCCAGCATCTACCGCGCGGGGTCACAGTTCTTC; CDR3: CASIYRAGSQFF
J: TRBJ2-2; D: TRBD2; size: once; V: TRBV7-3; DNA: TGTGCCAGCAGCCCCAGCTCCGGGGGGGACACCGGGGAGCTGTTTTTT; CDR3: CASSPSSGGDTGELFF
J: TRBJ2-2; D: .; size: .; V: TRBV5-1; DNA: TGCGCCAGCAGCAGCGCCACAAGGAACACCGGGGAGCTGTTTTTT; CDR3: CASSSATRNTGELFF
J: TRBJ2-1; D: TRBD2; size: .; V: TRBV9; DNA: TGTGCCAGCAGCGTGCTAGCGGGGGGTGGAGAGCAGTTCTTC; CDR3: CASSVLAGGGEQFF
J: TRBJ2-7; D: TRBD2; size: .; V: TRBV12-3/TRBV12-4; DNA: TGTGCCAGCAGCTCGTCGGGAGGCGAGCAGTACTTC; CDR3: CASSSSGGEQYF
J: TRBJ2-1; D: TRBD2; size: .; V: TRBV9; DNA: TGTGCCAGCAGCGCGACTAGCGGGGGCCCCAATGAGCAGTTCTTC; CDR3: CASSATSGGPNEQFF
J: TRBJ2-7; D: .; size: .; V: TRBV19; DNA: TGTGCCAGTAGTACTATAGACAGCGTCTCCTACGAGCAGTACTTC; CDR3: CASSTIDSVSYEQYF